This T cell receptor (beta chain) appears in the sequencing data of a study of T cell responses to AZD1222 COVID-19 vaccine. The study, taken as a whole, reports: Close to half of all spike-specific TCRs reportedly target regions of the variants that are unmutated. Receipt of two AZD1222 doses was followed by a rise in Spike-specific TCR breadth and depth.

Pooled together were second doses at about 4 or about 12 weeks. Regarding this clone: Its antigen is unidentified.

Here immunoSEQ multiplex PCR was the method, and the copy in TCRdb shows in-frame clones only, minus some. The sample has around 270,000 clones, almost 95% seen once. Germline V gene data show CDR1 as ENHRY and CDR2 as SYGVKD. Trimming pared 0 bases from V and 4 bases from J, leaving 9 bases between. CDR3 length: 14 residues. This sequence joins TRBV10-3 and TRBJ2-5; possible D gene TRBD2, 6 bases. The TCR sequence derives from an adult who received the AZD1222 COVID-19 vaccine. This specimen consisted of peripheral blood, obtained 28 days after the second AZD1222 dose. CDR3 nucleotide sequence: TGTGCCATCAGTGAGTCTGTGGGGGGAGAGACCCAGTACTTC. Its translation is CAISESVGGETQYF.